The present T cell receptor beta chain was sequenced within a study of blood T cells in healthy people across ages. Study-level findings and limits: Aged donors had fewer naive CD4+ cells and lower diversity than long-lived donors. It was held that the diversity estimates obtained from one million T cells were underestimates.

Together with a sample-barcoded 5' primer, a J-beta primer mix was included in a second PCR lasting about 7 to 11 cycles. TCRdb used MiXCR to reprocess the 5' RACE reads, holding one entry per CDR3 protein. Of 1.5 million to 2 million distinct CDR3 sequences listed, around half are singletons. Extraction of total RNA produced a minimum of 5.5 micrograms from each sample. CDR3 length equals 15 residues. The germline V gene has CDR1 LGHNA and CDR2 YSLEER. Deletions cut 0 bases from V and 3 bases from J, with 12 bases between. At least ten counts were recorded for this clonotype. The target antigen is unknown.

Input material: blood. This sequence was found in a middle-aged woman in good health. The chain employs TRBV4-3 and TRBJ2-7; perhaps TRBD1 as D (6 bases). The CDR3, as DNA: TGCGCCAGCAGCCAAGATCCGGGACACTACTACGAGCAGTACTTC. This codes for CASSQDPGHYYEQYF.